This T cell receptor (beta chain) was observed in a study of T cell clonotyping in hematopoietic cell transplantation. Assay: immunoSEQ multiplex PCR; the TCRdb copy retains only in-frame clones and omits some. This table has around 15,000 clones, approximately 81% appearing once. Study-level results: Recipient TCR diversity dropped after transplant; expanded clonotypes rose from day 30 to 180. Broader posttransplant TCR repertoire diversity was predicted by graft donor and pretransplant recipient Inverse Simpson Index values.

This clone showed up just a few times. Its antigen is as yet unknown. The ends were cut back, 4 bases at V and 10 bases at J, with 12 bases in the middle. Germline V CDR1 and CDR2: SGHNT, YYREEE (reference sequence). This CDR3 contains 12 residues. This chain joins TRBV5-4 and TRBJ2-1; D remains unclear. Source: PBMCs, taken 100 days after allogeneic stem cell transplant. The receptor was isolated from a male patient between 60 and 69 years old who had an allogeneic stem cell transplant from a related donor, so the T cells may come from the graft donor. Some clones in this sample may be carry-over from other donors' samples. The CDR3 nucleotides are TGTGCCAGCAGCCGACCGGGCTGGGAGCAGTTCTTC. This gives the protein CASSRPGWEQFF.